Sequencing of this TCR beta chain was carried out in a study of neurological immune-mediated disorders. This clonotype appeared many times. The unsorted libraries were generated from a total of 2 million PBMCs, which had been stored in RNAlater at -80 C. V was shortened by 7 bases and J by 5 bases, with 14 bases between the two germline ends. The CDR3 runs to 13 residues. Per germline, CDR1 MNHEY and CDR2 SVGAGI. The team produced cDNA through 5'RACE using 10-nucleotide random UMIs. TCRdb processed the 5' RACE reads anew with MiXCR; each CDR3 protein has one entry. This sample carries 87,000 or so distinct CDR3 sequences, around 3.3% of them seen once, and the ten largest clones take around 6%.

Sequenced material: PBMCs. The TCR originated in a woman aged 18-30 years with multiple sclerosis. This sequence joins TRBV6-5 and TRBJ1-1; D is possibly TRBD1 (5 bases). The CDR3 region has the DNA TGTGCCAGCACCATATCGGGGGGGACTGAAGCTTTCTTT. This gives the protein CASTISGGTEAFF.